These 25 T cell receptor beta chains were all obtained from the same sample, sequenced in a study of cytomegalovirus exposure and HLA in healthy donors. Amplification used 60 Vbeta primers and 13 Jbeta primers. Method: immunoSEQ multiplex PCR; TCRdb's copy keeps in-frame clones and lacks some. Of some 110,000 clones detected, 78% appear once; the ten largest clones hold 1.5% to 2%. The specimen sequenced was PBMCs. Receptors originate from a woman aged 40 to 50 in good health and CMV-seronegative.

The chain carries TRBV18 and TRBJ2-1; 8 bases align to TRBD2. Unmatched junction bases numbered 4, after V lost 3 bases and J lost 0 bases. Germline assignment: CDR1 KGHSH and CDR2 LQKENI. The CDR3 loop spans 16 amino acids. CDR3 sequence reads: CASSPRAGDSYNEQFF. In DNA, the CDR3 is TGTGCCAGCTCACCCAGAGCGGGAGACTCCTACAATGAGCAGTTCTTC.

In this sample, this clone turned up once. This sequence joins TRBV10-3 and TRBJ2-1; D is ambiguous. V was trimmed by 5 bases and J by 7 bases, leaving 12 bases between them. Germline V lookup: CDR1 ENHRY, CDR2 SYGVKD. The CDR3 runs 13 residues. CDR3 sequence reads: CAISFLGSNEQFF. The CDR3 DNA is TGTGCCATCAGTTTTCTAGGATCTAATGAGCAGTTCTTC.

The gene calls are TRBV11-1 and TRBJ2-7; possible D gene TRBD2, 5 bases. Trimming removed 6 bases from V and 6 bases from J, with 24 bases in between. CDR3 length: 16 amino acids. Looked up from germline, CDR1 is SGHAT and CDR2 is FQDESV (reference sequence). Here the CDR3 DNA reads TGTGCCAGCAGTTTTCAACAGACGGACTCCGGGCTCGAGCAGTACTTC. This encodes CASSFQQTDSGLEQYF.

The rearrangement joins TRBV28 to TRBJ2-7, with D possibly matching TRBD1 (6 bases). Germline V CDR1 and CDR2: MDHEN, SYDVKM. V was shortened by 2 bases and J by 3 bases, with 11 bases between the two germline ends. The CDR3 covers 14 residues. The CDR3 loop is CASSLRGHVYEQYF. Here the CDR3 DNA reads TGTGCCAGCAGTTTAAGGGGACACGTCTACGAGCAGTACTTC. Full variable domain (missing parts from reference TRBV28 and TRBJ2-7): DVKVTQSSRYLVKRTGEKVFLECVQDMDHENMFWYRQDPGLGLRLIYFSYDVKMKEKGDIPEGYSVSREKKERFSLILESASTNQTSMYLCASSLRGHVYEQYFGPGTRLTVT.

The J gene is TRBJ2-7, the V gene TRBV27; 10 bases map to TRBD1. This CDR3 is built from 15 residues. Losses at the gene ends were 5 bases for V and 4 bases for J; bases not matched to a gene: 8. Germline loops: CDR1 MNHEY, CDR2 SMNVEV (reference sequence). The CDR3 nucleotides read TGTGCCAGCAGTCCCCACCGGGACAGGGGATACGAGCAGTACTTC. The encoded protein is CASSPHRDRGYEQYF.

The chain couples TRBV10-3 to TRBJ2-7; no reliable D call. The CDR3 sequence is 16 residues long. Germline-derived CDR1 and CDR2 are ENHRY and SYGVKD. The germline V and J ends were trimmed by 5 bases and 2 bases, with 19 bases remaining between them. For the CDR3, the DNA is TGTGCCATCAGTACAAGAACGATAGATAGCCCCTACGAGCAGTACTTC. It codes for CAISTRTIDSPYEQYF.

V and J are TRBV9 and TRBJ1-1; TRBD1 matches 9 bases. V lost 2 bases and J lost 7; bases outside the gene matches: 6. Per the germline V gene, CDR1 is SGDLS and CDR2 is YYNGEE. This CDR3 has 14 residues. CDR3 protein: CASSVRGTGSEAFF. For the CDR3, the DNA is TGTGCCAGCAGCGTCCGAGGGACAGGGAGTGAAGCTTTCTTT.

The chain recombines TRBV7-8 with TRBJ2-7, with 7 bases matching TRBD1. CDR1 and CDR2 (germline): SGHVS, FQNEAQ. V gave up 7 bases and J gave up 3 bases; unmatched junction bases: 9. The CDR3 totals 14 residues. DNA for the CDR3: TGTGCCAGCACCTTGGACAGGTATGGCTACGAGCAGTACTTC. Translated: CASTLDRYGYEQYF.

The rearrangement uses TRBV28 and TRBJ1-1; 8 bases match TRBD1. The CDR3 loop spans 15 amino acids. Trimming removed 5 bases from V and 5 bases from J; junction bases left unmatched: 10. Germline V gives CDR1 MDHEN, CDR2 SYDVKM. CDR3 amino acids: CASSTAYRGWTEAFF. The CDR3 DNA reads as TGTGCCAGCAGTACCGCATACAGGGGGTGGACTGAAGCTTTCTTT.

The chain combines TRBV11-3 with TRBJ1-6; D remains unclear. V was trimmed by 5 bases and J by 3 bases, leaving 23 bases between them. The germline V gene encodes CDR1 SGHNT and CDR2 YENEEA. The CDR3 contains 19 residues. CDR3 sequence: CASSPGSEDEQVYNSPLHF. The CDR3 nucleotides read TGTGCCAGCAGCCCCGGGTCGGAGGACGAACAAGTCTATAATTCACCCCTCCACTTT.

The chain uses TRBV25-1 and TRBJ2-1, with 10 bases lining up with TRBD2. This CDR3 comprises 18 residues. Looked up from germline, CDR1 is MGHDK and CDR2 is SYGVNS. V lost 2 bases, J lost 4 bases, and 11 bases stayed unmatched. The CDR3 DNA sequence: TGTGCCAGCAGTGAACTAGCGGGGGCCCCTCGGGGGTACAATGAGCAGTTCTTC. Protein product: CASSELAGAPRGYNEQFF.

This clone was picked up a small number of times. V gene TRBV14 combines with J gene TRBJ2-4; D is ambiguous. In germline, CDR1 is SGHDN, CDR2 FVKESK. Trimming cost V 1 base and J 1 base, with 5 bases left between them. This CDR3 has 14 residues. The CDR3 bases are TGTGCCAGCAGCCAAGGTTATGCCAAAAACATTCAGTACTTC. It yields the protein CASSQGYAKNIQYF.

The chain employs TRBV7-2 and TRBJ1-2; TRBD1 might be the D (6 bases). V was cut by 7 bases and J by 4 bases, with 19 bases left in between. Germline CDR1 reads SGHTA; CDR2 reads FQGNSA. CDR3 length: 15 amino acids. The CDR3 region is CASNFIRGSSYGYTF. The DNA of the CDR3 is TGTGCCAGCAACTTCATAAGGGGGTCCTCCTATGGCTACACCTTC.

The genes are TRBV27 and TRBJ2-2, with D possibly being TRBD1 (5 bases). Germline-derived CDR1 and CDR2 are MNHEY and SMNVEV (reference sequence). CDR3 length: 15 residues. Between the trimmed V and J ends, which lost 5 bases and 4 bases, there was a span of 14 bases. The CDR3 nucleotides are TGTGCCAGCAGTCCATCAGGGCGAAGCACCGGGGAGCTGTTTTTT. Translated, it gives CASSPSGRSTGELFF.

This chain joins TRBV4-3 and TRBJ1-1; D may be TRBD1 (6 bases). Trimming removed 1 base at V and 8 bases at J, with 26 bases between. The germline V gene encodes CDR1 LGHNA and CDR2 YSLEER. The CDR3 runs 18 residues. The CDR3 DNA sequence: TGCGCCAGCAGCCAAGGAAAAGTTCGGTCGGGCAGGGGATACGAAGCTTTCTTT. Translation: CASSQGKVRSGRGYEAFF.

The chain links TRBV11-2 to TRBJ1-5; D ambiguous. With 4 bases removed from V and 2 bases from J, the gap between germline ends came to 9 bases. Germline CDR1 is SGHAT and CDR2 is FQNNGV. The CDR3 is made up of 14 amino acids. CDR3 sequence reads: CASSSREGNQPQHF. The CDR3 region has the DNA TGTGCCAGCAGCTCCCGGGAAGGCAATCAGCCCCAGCATTTT.

The chain uses TRBV7-9 and TRBJ1-5; the match to TRBD1 covers 9 bases. The V gene's germline CDR1 is SEHNR and CDR2 FQNEAQ (reference sequence). Unmatched junction bases numbered 4, after V lost 5 bases and J lost 5 bases. The CDR3 totals 14 residues. CDR3 residues: CASSPGQGHQPQHF. The DNA of the CDR3 is TGTGCCAGCAGCCCGGGACAGGGCCATCAGCCCCAGCATTTT.

There are a few counts of this clone. The chain is built from TRBV23-1 and TRBJ2-6; maybe TRBD1 (6 bases). TRBV23-1 is marked as an open reading frame, function uncertain. The length of the CDR3 is 16 residues. With 7 bases removed from V and 0 bases from J, the gap between germline ends came to 13 bases. CDR3 sequence: CASIYRASSGANVLTF. The CDR3 region has the DNA TGCGCCAGCATTTACAGGGCGAGCTCTGGGGCCAACGTCCTGACTTTC.

CDR3 sequence reads: CATSIPGVRGNEQFF. DNA of the CDR3: TGTGCCACCTCCATCCCCGGGGTCCGCGGGAATGAGCAGTTCTTC. V gene TRBV19 combines with J gene TRBJ2-1; D may be TRBD2 (5 bases). With 10 bases removed from V and 7 bases from J, the gap between germline ends came to 23 bases. The CDR3 is made up of 15 amino acids. Germline V gene lookup returns CDR1 LNHDA and CDR2 SQIVND (reference sequence). Based on the CDR3 plus reference TRBV19 and TRBJ2-1, the full variable domain is DGGITQSPKYLFRKEGQNVTLSCEQNLNHDAMYWYRQDPGQGLRLIYYSQIVNDFQKGDIAEGYSVSREKKESFPLTVTSAQKNPTAFYLCATSIPGVRGNEQFFGPGTRLTVL.

V and J are TRBV25-1 and TRBJ1-4, with D possibly matching TRBD1 (6 bases). Trimming took 4 bases from V and 6 from J, leaving 15 bases between them. Germline V gene lookup returns CDR1 MGHDK and CDR2 SYGVNS. This CDR3 spans 15 amino acids. The CDR3 DNA sequence: TGTGCCAGCAGTGGCTACAGGGCTCCCCATGAAAAACTGTTTTTT. As protein: CASSGYRAPHEKLFF.

This chain joins TRBV5-1 and TRBJ1-2, with D possibly being TRBD1 (6 bases). Trimming took off 2 bases at V and 2 bases at J, with 10 bases between the two ends. The length of the CDR3 is 14 residues. Germline V gene sequence: CDR1 SGHRS, CDR2 YFSETQ. Here the CDR3 reads CASSLSGQNYGYTF. The CDR3 coding sequence is TGCGCCAGCAGCTTATCAGGACAGAACTATGGCTACACCTTC.

This chain joins TRBV11-2 and TRBJ2-7; D may be TRBD2 (6 bases). Germline CDR1 is SGHAT and CDR2 is FQNNGV. This CDR3 spans 16 amino acids. V lost 1 base and J 3 bases, leaving 16 bases between the germline ends. CDR3 bases: TGTGCCAGCAGCTTAGTCCGGGAGTCTTGGAGCTACGAGCAGTACTTC. Amino acids: CASSLVRESWSYEQYF. Full variable domain (remainder filled in from reference TRBV11-2 and TRBJ2-7): EAGVAQSPRYKIIEKRQSVAFWCNPISGHATLYWYQQILGQGPKLLIQFQNNGVVDDSQLPKDRFSAERLKGVDSTLKIQPAKLEDSAVYLCASSLVRESWSYEQYFGPGTRLTVT.

Remarks on this clone: Other DNA sequences in this specimen translate into the identical CDR3. The chain has TRBV19 and TRBJ2-1, with 8 bases identical to TRBD1. CDR1 and CDR2 from the germline V gene are LNHDA and SQIVND (reference sequence). V trimming: 3 bases; J trimming: 0 bases; junction bases outside the gene matches: 1. This CDR3 has 15 residues. The CDR3 is CASSIGTGSYNEQFF. The CDR3 DNA is TGTGCCAGTAGTATCGGGACAGGCTCCTACAATGAGCAGTTCTTC.

A remark on this clone: As the CDR3 is not closed by the conserved phenylalanine or tryptophan, this likely results from a read error. V usage is TRBV28 and J usage is TRBJ1-2; 9 bases agree with TRBD1. CDR1 is MDHEN, CDR2 SYDVKM, per germline. Trimming removed 7 bases from V and 7 bases from J; junction bases left unmatched: 7. This CDR3 region has 13 residues. CDR3 sequence: CASILDRGSGYTS. In nucleotides, the CDR3 is TGTGCCAGCATCTTGGACAGGGGAAGTGGCTACACCTCC.

The V call is TRBV9, the J call TRBJ1-6, with D possibly TRBD1 on 5 matching bases. The CDR3 spans 14 residues. The germline gives CDR1 SGDLS, CDR2 YYNGEE. V dropped 0 bases and J dropped 7 bases, with 8 bases sitting between them. The CDR3 DNA reads TGTGCCAGCAGCGTAGGACAGTTGAATTCACCCCTCCACTTT. Its translation: CASSVGQLNSPLHF.